This TCR beta chain originates from a study of blood T cell repertoires in COVID-19. Germline values: CDR1 MGHRA, CDR2 YSYEKL. The CDR3 spans 13 residues. The V end was cut by 2 bases, the J end by 3 bases, with 5 bases between. Study processing details: Scientists estimated how many nucleated cells there were by amplifying reference gene primers. Repertoires were generated with immunoSEQ multiplex PCR, while TCRdb's copy carries only in-frame clones and drops some. From that table come the V and J calls and clone size; the DNA was used to work out D and trimming. This table holds about 300,000 clones, approximately 88% found once.

The chain carries TRBV4-1 and TRBJ2-1; D unresolved. The receptor was isolated from a human donor with COVID-19, enrolled during active disease. The donor label of this sample is uncertain. The sequenced sample was peripheral blood. Here the CDR3 reads CASSQNGYNEQFF. CDR3 coding DNA: TGCGCCAGCAGCCAAAACGGCTACAATGAGCAGTTCTTC.